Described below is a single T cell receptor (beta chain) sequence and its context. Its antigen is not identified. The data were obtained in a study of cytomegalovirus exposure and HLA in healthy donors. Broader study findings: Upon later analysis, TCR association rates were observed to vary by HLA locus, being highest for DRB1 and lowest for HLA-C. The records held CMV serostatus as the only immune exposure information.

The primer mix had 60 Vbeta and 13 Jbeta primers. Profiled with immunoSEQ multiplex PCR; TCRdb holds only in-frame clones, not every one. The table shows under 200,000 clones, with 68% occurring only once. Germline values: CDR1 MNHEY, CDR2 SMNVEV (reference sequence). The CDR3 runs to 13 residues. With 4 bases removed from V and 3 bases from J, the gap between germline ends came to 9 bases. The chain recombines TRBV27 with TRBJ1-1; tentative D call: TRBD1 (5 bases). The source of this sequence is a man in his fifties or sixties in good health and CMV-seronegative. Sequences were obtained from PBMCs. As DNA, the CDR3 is TGTGCCAGCAGTTGGGCAGGGTACACTGAAGCTTTCTTT. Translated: CASSWAGYTEAFF.